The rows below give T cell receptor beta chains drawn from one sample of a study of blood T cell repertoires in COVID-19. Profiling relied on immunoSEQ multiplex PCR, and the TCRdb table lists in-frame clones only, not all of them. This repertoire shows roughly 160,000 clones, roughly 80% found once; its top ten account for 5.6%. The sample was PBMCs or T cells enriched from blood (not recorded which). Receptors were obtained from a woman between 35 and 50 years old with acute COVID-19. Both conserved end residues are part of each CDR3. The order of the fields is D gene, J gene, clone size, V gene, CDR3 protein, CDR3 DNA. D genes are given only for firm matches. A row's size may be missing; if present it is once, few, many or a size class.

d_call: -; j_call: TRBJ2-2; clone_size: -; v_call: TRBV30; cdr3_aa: CAWSGFRAGELFF; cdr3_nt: TGTGCCTGGAGTGGTTTCCGCGCCGGGGAGCTGTTTTTT
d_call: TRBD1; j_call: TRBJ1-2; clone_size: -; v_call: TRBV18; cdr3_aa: CASSPDRVDGYTF; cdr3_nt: TGTGCCAGCTCACCGGACAGGGTAGATGGCTACACCTTC
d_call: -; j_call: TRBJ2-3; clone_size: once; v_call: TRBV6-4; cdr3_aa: CASSDSLYASTDTQYF; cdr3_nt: TGTGCCAGCAGTGATTCCCTGTACGCGAGCACAGATACGCAGTATTTT
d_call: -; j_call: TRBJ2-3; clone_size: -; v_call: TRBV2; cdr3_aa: CASSAGAPRADTQYF; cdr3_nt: TGTGCCAGCAGTGCGGGAGCCCCCCGAGCAGATACGCAGTATTTT
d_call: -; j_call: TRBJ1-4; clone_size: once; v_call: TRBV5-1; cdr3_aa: CASRPDRGEKLFF; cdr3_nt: TGCGCCAGCAGACCCGACAGAGGTGAAAAACTGTTTTTT
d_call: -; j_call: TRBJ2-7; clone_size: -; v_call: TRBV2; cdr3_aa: CASSQGPYEQYF; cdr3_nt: TGTGCCAGCAGCCAGGGCCCCTACGAGCAGTACTTC
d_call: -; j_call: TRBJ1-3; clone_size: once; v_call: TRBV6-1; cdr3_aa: CASSEGGRNTIYF; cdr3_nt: TGTGCCAGCAGTGAAGGAGGTAGAAACACCATATATTTT
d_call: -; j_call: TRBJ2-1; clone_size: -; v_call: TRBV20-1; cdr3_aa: CSASKREYNEQFF; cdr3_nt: TGCAGTGCTAGTAAGAGGGAATACAATGAGCAGTTCTTC
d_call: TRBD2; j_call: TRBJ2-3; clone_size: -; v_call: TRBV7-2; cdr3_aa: CASSFGSSGRVTDTQYF; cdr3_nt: TGTGCCAGCAGCTTTGGTTCTAGCGGGAGAGTCACAGATACGCAGTATTTT
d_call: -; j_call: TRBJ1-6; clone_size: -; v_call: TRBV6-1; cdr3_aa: CASSERGDGSPLHF; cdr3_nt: TGTGCCAGCAGTGAACGGGGGGATGGTTCACCCCTCCACTTT
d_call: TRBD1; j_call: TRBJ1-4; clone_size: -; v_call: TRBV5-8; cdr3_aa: CASSFVPGQYEPTNEKLFF; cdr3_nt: TGTGCCAGCAGCTTCGTCCCGGGACAGTACGAACCAACTAATGAAAAACTGTTTTTT
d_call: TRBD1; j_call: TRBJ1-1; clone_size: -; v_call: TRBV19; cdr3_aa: CASSKGQGNTEAFF; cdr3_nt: TGTGCCAGTAGTAAAGGACAGGGGAACACTGAAGCTTTCTTT
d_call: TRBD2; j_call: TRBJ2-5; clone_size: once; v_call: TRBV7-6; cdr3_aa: CASSWGGAKETQYF; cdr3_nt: TGTGCCAGCAGCTGGGGGGGAGCTAAAGAGACCCAGTACTTC
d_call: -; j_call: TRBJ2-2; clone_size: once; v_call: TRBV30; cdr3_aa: CAWGGQRDTGELFF; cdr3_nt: TGTGCCTGGGGCGGCCAGCGGGACACCGGGGAGCTGTTTTTT
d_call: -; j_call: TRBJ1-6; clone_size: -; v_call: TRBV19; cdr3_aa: CASSARQPSSYNSPLHF; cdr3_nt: TGTGCCAGTAGTGCCCGACAGCCAAGCTCCTATAATTCACCCCTCCACTTT
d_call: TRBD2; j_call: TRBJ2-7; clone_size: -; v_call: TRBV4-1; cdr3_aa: CASSQGPGLDSYEQYF; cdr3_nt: TGCGCCAGCAGCCAAGGACCGGGACTAGACTCCTACGAGCAGTACTTC
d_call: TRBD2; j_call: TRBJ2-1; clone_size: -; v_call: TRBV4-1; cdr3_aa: CASSQDRDSGRWEQFF; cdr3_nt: TGCGCCAGCAGCCAAGATCGCGATAGCGGGAGATGGGAGCAGTTCTTC
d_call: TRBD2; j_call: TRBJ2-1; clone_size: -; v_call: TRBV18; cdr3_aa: CASSPRKTPGLAGYEQFF; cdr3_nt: TGTGCCAGCTCACCACGAAAAACACCGGGACTAGCGGGTTATGAGCAGTTCTTC
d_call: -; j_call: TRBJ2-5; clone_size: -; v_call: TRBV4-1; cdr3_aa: CASSQARPGGETQYF; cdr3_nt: TGCGCCAGCAGCCAAGCTCGTCCTGGAGGGGAGACCCAGTACTTC
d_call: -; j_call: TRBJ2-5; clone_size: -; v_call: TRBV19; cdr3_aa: CASSTRETQYF; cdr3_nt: TGTGCCAGTAGTACGAGGGAGACCCAGTACTTC
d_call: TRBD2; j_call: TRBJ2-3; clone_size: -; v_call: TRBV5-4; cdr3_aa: CASSLRLAGGPDTQYF; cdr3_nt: TGTGCCAGCAGCTTAAGGCTAGCGGGAGGACCAGATACGCAGTATTTT
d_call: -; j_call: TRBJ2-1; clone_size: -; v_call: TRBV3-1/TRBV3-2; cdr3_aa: CASSQDWVRLNEQFF; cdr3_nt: TGTGCCAGCAGCCAAGATTGGGTAAGACTCAATGAGCAGTTCTTC